The following is a T cell receptor (beta chain) sequence with its context. Sequencing used immunoSEQ multiplex PCR; TCRdb keeps in-frame clones, though not all of them. The table includes almost 20,000 clones, less than 90% detected once. The data are from a study of T cell changes during pregnancy in multiple sclerosis. This clonotype was sampled from a female donor in good health, enrolled as a control in a pregnancy study. Sequences were derived from CD8+ T cells from peripheral blood mononuclear cells, sampled after pregnancy.

CDR3 sequence: CASSIPPGLAGFYNEQFF. The CDR3 DNA follows: TGTGCCAGTAGTATTCCCCCCGGGCTAGCGGGGTTTTACAATGAGCAGTTCTTC. This rearrangement joins TRBV19 to TRBJ2-1, with 9 bases fitting TRBD2. V shed 3 bases and J 4 bases; nucleotides not matched to a gene: 13. Germline V gene sequence: CDR1 LNHDA, CDR2 SQIVND (reference sequence). This CDR3 has 18 residues. Full variable domain (rest looked up from reference TRBV19 and TRBJ2-1): DGGITQSPKYLFRKEGQNVTLSCEQNLNHDAMYWYRQDPGQGLRLIYYSQIVNDFQKGDIAEGYSVSREKKESFPLTVTSAQKNPTAFYLCASSIPPGLAGFYNEQFFGPGTRLTVL.